This TCR beta chain was identified during a study of cytomegalovirus exposure and HLA in healthy donors. Study conclusions and caveats: In a later analysis, DRB1 alleles had the most associated TCRs; HLA-C alleles the fewest. The likely explanation for a cluster of highly shared sequence variants was sequencing artifact.

The V end was cut by 0 bases, the J end by 3 bases, with 5 bases between. This CDR3 spans 13 amino acids. Germline V gives CDR1 LNHDA, CDR2 SQIVND (reference sequence). 13 Jbeta primers and 60 Vbeta primers were used for the PCR. Only in-frame clones appear in the TCRdb table, and some are missing; sequencing was by immunoSEQ multiplex PCR. The data contain about 120,000 clones, about 76% of them singletons. To note about this clone: Its antigen remains unidentified.

This sequence was found in a woman between 35 and 50 years old in good health and CMV-seropositive. The gene calls are TRBV19 and TRBJ1-1; D ambiguous. The sequenced sample consisted of PBMCs. DNA for the CDR3: TGTGCCAGTAGTATAGATCCTTACACTGAAGCTTTCTTT. Its protein product is CASSIDPYTEAFF.